This TCR beta chain came from a study of CD4+ T cells in melanoma. The CDR3 is 13 residues long. The germline CDR1 and CDR2 sequences are SGHTA and FQGNSA. Trimming stripped 4 bases from V and 1 base from J, with 8 bases between. Measured with immunoSEQ multiplex PCR; TCRdb has only the in-frame clones, and not every one. Seen here are about 110,000 clones, about 90% observed once, and the top ten hold roughly 3.5%. This clone was counted only a few times. The antigen remains unidentified. Findings of the study overall: Neoantigen-specific CD4+ T cells in melanoma reportedly had diverse differentiation states.

V and J are TRBV7-2 and TRBJ2-7, with a tentative D call TRBD2 (6 bases). This clonotype was sampled from a human donor with melanoma. The sequenced sample was peripheral blood. The CDR3 coding sequence is TGTGCCAGCAGCTCGACTAGTTCCTACGAGCAGTACTTC. Amino acid sequence: CASSSTSSYEQYF.